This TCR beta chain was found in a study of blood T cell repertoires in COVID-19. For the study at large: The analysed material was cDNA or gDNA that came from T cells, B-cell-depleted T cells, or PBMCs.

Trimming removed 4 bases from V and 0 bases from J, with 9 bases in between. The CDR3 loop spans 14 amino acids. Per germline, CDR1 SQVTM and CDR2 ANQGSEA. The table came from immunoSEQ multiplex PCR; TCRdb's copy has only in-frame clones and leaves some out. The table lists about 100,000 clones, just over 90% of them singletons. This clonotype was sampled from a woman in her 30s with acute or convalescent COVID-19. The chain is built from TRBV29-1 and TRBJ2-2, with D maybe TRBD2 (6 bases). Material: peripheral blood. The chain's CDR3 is CSVGRETNTGELFF. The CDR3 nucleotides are TGCAGCGTTGGGAGGGAAACGAACACCGGGGAGCTGTTTTTT.